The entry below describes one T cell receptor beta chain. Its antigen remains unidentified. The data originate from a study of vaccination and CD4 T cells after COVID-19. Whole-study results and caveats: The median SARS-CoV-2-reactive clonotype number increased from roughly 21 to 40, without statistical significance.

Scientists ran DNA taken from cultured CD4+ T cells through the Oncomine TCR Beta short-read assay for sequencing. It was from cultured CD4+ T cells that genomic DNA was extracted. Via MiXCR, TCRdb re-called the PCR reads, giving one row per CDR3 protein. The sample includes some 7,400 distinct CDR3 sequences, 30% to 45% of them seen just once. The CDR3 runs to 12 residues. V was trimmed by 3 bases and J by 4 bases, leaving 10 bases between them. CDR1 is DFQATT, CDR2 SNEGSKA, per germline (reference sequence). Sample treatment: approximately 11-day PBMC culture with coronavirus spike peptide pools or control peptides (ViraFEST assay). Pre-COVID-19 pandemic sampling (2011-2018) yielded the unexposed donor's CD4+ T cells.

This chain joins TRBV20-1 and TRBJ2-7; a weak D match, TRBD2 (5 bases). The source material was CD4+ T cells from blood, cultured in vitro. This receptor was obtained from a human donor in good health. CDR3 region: CSARRRTYEQYF. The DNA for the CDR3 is TGCAGTGCTAGGCGACGGACTTACGAGCAGTACTTC.